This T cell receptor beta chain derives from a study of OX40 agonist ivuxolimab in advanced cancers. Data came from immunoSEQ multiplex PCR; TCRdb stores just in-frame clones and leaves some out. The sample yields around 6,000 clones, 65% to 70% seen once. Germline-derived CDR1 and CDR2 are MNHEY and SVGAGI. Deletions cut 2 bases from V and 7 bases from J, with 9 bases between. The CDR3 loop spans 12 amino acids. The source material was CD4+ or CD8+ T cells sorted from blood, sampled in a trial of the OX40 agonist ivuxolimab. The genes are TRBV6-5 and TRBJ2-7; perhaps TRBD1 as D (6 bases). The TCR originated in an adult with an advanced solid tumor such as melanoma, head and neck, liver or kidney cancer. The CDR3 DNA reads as TGTGCCAGCAGTTACCAGGGGCGGGAGCAGTACTTC. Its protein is CASSYQGREQYF.